The 13 T cell receptor beta chains given below trace back to one sample, sequenced in a study of blood T cell repertoires in COVID-19. Method: immunoSEQ multiplex PCR; TCRdb's copy keeps in-frame clones and lacks some. The top ten clones hold around 7% of a sample with 150,000 or so clones, 65% to 90% of them seen once. What was sequenced was peripheral blood. The receptors originated from a woman aged 40 to 49 with COVID-19, enrolled during active disease.

The chain links TRBV19 to TRBJ2-7; the D gene is possibly TRBD2 (6 bases). This CDR3 has 13 amino acids. Per the germline V gene, CDR1 is LNHDA and CDR2 is SQIVND (reference sequence). V was pared by 3 bases and J by 9 bases, with 15 bases between. Here the CDR3 reads CASSIGLLSGQYF. The CDR3 DNA is TGTGCCAGTAGTATCGGACTACTTTCTGGGCAGTACTTC.

The rearrangement joins TRBV2 to TRBJ2-5; 10 bases map to TRBD1. J lost 5 bases, V lost 3 bases, and 6 bases had no gene match. CDR1 and CDR2 (germline): SNHLY, FYNNEI. The CDR3 extends over 15 amino acids. The CDR3 region is CASSEGQGIPETQYF. The CDR3 region has the DNA TGTGCCAGCAGTGAGGGACAGGGGATTCCGGAGACCCAGTACTTC.

On this clone: This CDR3 is also generated by other DNA sequences in the sample. CDR3 in DNA: TGTGCCAGCAGTTTAGGCAGCAATCAGCCCCAGCATTTT. Its protein is CASSLGSNQPQHF. The chain employs TRBV27 and TRBJ1-5; D call uncertain. Germline CDR1 and CDR2: MNHEY and SMNVEV (reference sequence). The CDR3 loop spans 13 amino acids. Trimming removed 2 bases at V and 1 base at J, with 3 bases between.

The rearrangement joins TRBV5-1 to TRBJ2-7, with D unresolved. Trimming cost V 2 bases and J 5 bases, with 17 bases left between them. CDR3 size: 15 residues. Germline V gene lookup returns CDR1 SGHRS and CDR2 YFSETQ. The DNA for the CDR3 is TGCGCCAGCAGCTTAAAAACTAACGGGTGGGACGAGCAGTACTTC. The encoded protein is CASSLKTNGWDEQYF.

V gene TRBV4-1 combines with J gene TRBJ2-1; 9 bases align to TRBD2. Germline V gene data show CDR1 as MGHRA and CDR2 as YSYEKL. Losses at the gene ends were 5 bases for V and 12 bases for J; bases not matched to a gene: 5. The CDR3 has 12 residues. The CDR3 sequence is CASSIAGVGQFF. DNA for the CDR3: TGCGCCAGCAGCATAGCGGGAGTAGGGCAGTTCTTC.

J is TRBJ2-7 and V is TRBV28; 9 bases are a match to TRBD2. Trimming removed 2 bases from V and 4 bases from J; junction bases left unmatched: 15. From germline, CDR1 is MDHEN and CDR2 SYDVKM. CDR3 length: 18 amino acids. DNA for the CDR3: TGTGCCAGCAGTTTAGATATTAGCAATGTAGCGGGAGCGTACGAGCAGTACTTC. Translation: CASSLDISNVAGAYEQYF.

CDR3: CASSLNRGLTEAFF. In nucleotides, the CDR3 is TGTGCCAGCAGCTTGAACAGGGGGCTCACTGAAGCTTTCTTT. The J gene is TRBJ1-1, the V gene TRBV13; 9 nucleotides line up with TRBD1. CDR1 PRHDT and CDR2 FYEKMQ come from the germline V gene (reference sequence). The trim removed 3 bases at V and 4 bases at J, leaving 3 bases unmatched. The CDR3 is 14 amino acids.

V usage is TRBV21-1 and J usage is TRBJ2-5; the table names TRBD1, a call not compared with the DNA. TRBV21-1 is a documented pseudogene. CDR3 size: 17 residues. The CDR3 bases are TGTGCCAGCAGCGAAGCGGGGGCGGGGGGACAGGGGGAGACCCAGTACTTC. Its translation: CASSEAGAGGQGETQYF.

V is TRBV27 and J is TRBJ2-1; 8 bases match TRBD2. Per the germline V gene, CDR1 is MNHEY and CDR2 is SMNVEV (reference sequence). This CDR3 comprises 14 residues. The J segment lost 3 bases and the V segment lost 3 bases, leaving 1 base of the junction unmatched. CDR3 sequence: CASSFGTSYNEQFF. Here the CDR3 DNA reads TGTGCCAGCAGTTTTGGGACTAGCTACAATGAGCAGTTCTTC.

The chain uses TRBV12-3 or TRBV12-4 and TRBJ1-2; possibly TRBD1 for D (5 bases). This CDR3 contains 13 residues. V was shortened by 3 bases and J by 7 bases, with 12 bases between the two germline ends. CDR3 sequence (DNA): TGTGCCAGCAGTTTTCTCGGAGGGGCTGGCTACACCTTC. Protein product: CASSFLGGAGYTF.

This CDR3 is CASEDRPFSNTGELFF. CDR3 nucleotide sequence: TGTGCCAGCGAGGACAGGCCGTTCTCGAACACCGGGGAGCTGTTTTTT. The chain uses TRBV11-2 and TRBJ2-2; the match to TRBD1 covers 7 bases. The J segment lost 0 bases and the V segment lost 8 bases, leaving 9 bases of the junction unmatched. Germline loops: CDR1 SGHAT, CDR2 FQNNGV. The CDR3 is made up of 16 amino acids. The entire variable domain, with the rest obtained from reference TRBV11-2 and TRBJ2-2, is as follows: EAGVAQSPRYKIIEKRQSVAFWCNPISGHATLYWYQQILGQGPKLLIQFQNNGVVDDSQLPKDRFSAERLKGVDSTLKIQPAKLEDSAVYLCASEDRPFSNTGELFFGEGSRLTVL.

The sample holds a few counts of this clone. This sequence joins TRBV4-1 and TRBJ1-1; the D is unclear. CDR3 length: 13 amino acids. Trimming removed 0 bases from V and 9 bases from J, with 11 bases in between. Germline lookup yields CDR1 MGHRA and CDR2 YSYEKL. The CDR3 DNA reads as TGCGCCAGCAGCCAAGATCAAGTGCCTAAAGCTTTCTTT. This encodes CASSQDQVPKAFF.

This chain uses TRBV24-1 with TRBJ2-7; TRBD1 matches 9 bases. The CDR3 consists of 14 residues. The junction had 6 bases not matched to a gene; V was cut back by 4 bases and J by 6 bases. Per the germline V gene, CDR1 is KGHDR and CDR2 is SFDVKD. The CDR3 sequence: CATSEGTGYGEQYF. CDR3 coding DNA: TGTGCCACCAGTGAGGGGACAGGGTATGGCGAGCAGTACTTC.